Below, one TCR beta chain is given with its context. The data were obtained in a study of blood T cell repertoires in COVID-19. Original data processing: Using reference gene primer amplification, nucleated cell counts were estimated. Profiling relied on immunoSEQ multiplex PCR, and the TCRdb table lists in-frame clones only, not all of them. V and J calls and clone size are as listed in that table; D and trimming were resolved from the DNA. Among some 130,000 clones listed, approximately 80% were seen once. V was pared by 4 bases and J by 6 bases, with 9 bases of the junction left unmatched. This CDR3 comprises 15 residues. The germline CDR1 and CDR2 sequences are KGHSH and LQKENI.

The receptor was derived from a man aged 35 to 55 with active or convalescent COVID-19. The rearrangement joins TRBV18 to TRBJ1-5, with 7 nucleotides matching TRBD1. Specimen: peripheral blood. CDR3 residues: CASSRGTGVGQPQHF. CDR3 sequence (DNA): TGTGCCAGCTCACGGGGCACAGGGGTGGGTCAGCCCCAGCATTTT. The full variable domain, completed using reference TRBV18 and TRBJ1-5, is NAGVMQNPRHLVRRRGQEARLRCSPMKGHSHVYWYRQLPEEGLKFMVYLQKENIIDESGMPKERFSAEFPKEGPSILRIQQVVRGDSAAYFCASSRGTGVGQPQHFGDGTRLSIL.